Sequencing of this TCR beta chain was carried out in a study of Ad26.COV2.S vaccination and SARS-CoV-2 variants. General study points: Responses of spike-specific T cells (both CD8+ and CD4+) reportedly showed substantial breadth after vaccination.

This table comes from immunoSEQ multiplex PCR, and its TCRdb copy is limited to in-frame clones, with some not included. The profile shows more than 150,000 clones, roughly 87% of them singletons. Concerning this clone itself: The antigen is not known.

The TCR was taken from a human donor who had recovered from COVID-19. Sequencing was performed on peripheral blood, taken after recovery from COVID-19.

CDR3 nucleotides: TGTGCCAGCAGCTTGGGCGGGACCGAGCAGACCCAGTACTTC. Protein sequence: CASSLGGTEQTQYF. The V and J genes are TRBV5-6 and TRBJ2-5, with a tentative D call TRBD2 (6 bases). Germline CDR1 SGHDT, CDR2 YYEEEE. With 0 bases removed from V and 6 bases from J, the gap between germline ends came to 12 bases. This CDR3 is 14 amino acids long.